This TCR beta chain was retrieved from a study of cytomegalovirus exposure and HLA in healthy donors listed by TCRdb under 2017. For the wider study: According to an earlier analysis of 587 of the donors, roughly 180 million T cells yielded 90 million to 130 million unique TCR beta sequences and around 300 Gb of sequence data. An early release that covered around 590 HLA-typed donors contained around 330 gigabases of sequencing data and tens of millions of unique TCR sequences. Among the roughly 430 genotyped donors, 81% belonged to the genetic ancestry cluster associated with self-reported Caucasian donors. The study was designed to test whether signatures of past pathogen exposure could be identified by cataloging public T cell receptors. Using immunosequencing, the study profiled T cell repertoires from fewer than 700 subjects and related those repertoires to cytomegalovirus serostatus. Along with the approximately 650-subject first cohort, a separate validation cohort of over 90 different subjects was used. High-throughput TCR immunosequencing, statistical association of individual TCRs with disease status, and machine learning were combined to predict cytomegalovirus infection status. A later analysis re-analyzed previously published TCR beta repertoires from roughly 630 donors and added high-resolution HLA genotyping to study TCR occurrence patterns. Rather than drawing on any new phenotypic data, the later analysis identified candidate immune exposures from TCR beta sequences and the way those sequences occurred across donors. To decide whether each TCR beta V gene segment behaved as functional or pseudogenic, an earlier analysis of some 570 of the donors relied on high-throughput TCR beta sequencing. Donor age, sex, ethnicity and CMV serostatus were collected together with the repertoire data. In a later genetic analysis, genome-wide SNP genotypes for 398 of the 666 donors were used, and that subset was treated as a discovery cohort. All discovery cohort repertoires had been generated using a single sequencing platform. HLA typing included class I and class II loci at four-digit resolution. Typing coverage differed by locus: A, B, C, DRB1 and DQB1 were typed in roughly 629-630 donors, DQA1 in about 550, DPA1 in some 570, and DPB1 in just under 490. Four to six DR-DQ haplotypes were handled as single units for association and clustering, since linkage in the cohort was strong. Across some 400 genotyped donors of the cohort, an average of approximately 200,000 unique TCR beta nucleotide sequences per donor were sequenced, and approximately 17% of those sequences were non-productive.

The cohort consisted of more than 650 healthy bone marrow donors. At the time of sampling, all cohort members were nominally healthy, though unrecorded immune exposures were likely present. The donor was CMV seronegative and belonged to the group of around 350 seronegative cohort members. A peripheral blood sample was provided by each donor, and peripheral blood mononuclear cells were used for TCR beta sequencing. The Qiagen DNeasy Blood Extraction Kit was used to extract genomic DNA from the blood cell samples. Turning to this clone: The antigen this receptor binds is unknown. Base qualities are not at hand, and no much larger clone is one base apart.

Receptors were amplified or captured by the immunoSEQ multiplex PCR assay. For the multiplex PCR, a mixture combining 60 forward primers for TCR Vbeta segments and 13 reverse primers for TCR Jbeta segments was used. Amplification of the CDR3 region of rearranged TCR beta genes was performed with a multiplex PCR assay on genomic DNA. The amplified TCR beta libraries were sequenced on the Illumina HiSeq System as 87-base-pair reads. The published analysis was carried out like this. In a later analysis, tens of millions of unique TCR beta chains were counted across the roughly 610 repertoires, and approximately 9.9 million of these chains were shared by at least two donors. Raw reads were error-corrected and collapsed into unique sequences with a nearest-neighbor algorithm that merged closely related sequences to remove PCR and sequencing errors. CDR3 sequences were aligned to IMGT reference sequences to assign V, D and J gene segments. Each retained sequence needed at least a six-nucleotide match to both a V gene segment and a J gene segment. Rearrangements were called productive when the CDR3 lacked stop codons and stayed in frame with V and J; all others were non-productive. Following IMGT convention, CDR3 was defined as the stretch from the second conserved V-encoded cysteine to the conserved J-encoded phenylalanine. In an earlier analysis of more than 550 of the donors, sequences lacking an unambiguous match to a single V gene segment were excluded. An earlier analysis of roughly 590 of the donors called V segments functional above 56.7% productive rearrangements and segregating when the between-donor standard deviation exceeded 5%. A statistical classification framework was developed to diagnose cytomegalovirus status using the catalog of TCR beta chain sequences. In a later analysis, TCR nucleotide sequences were compared against IMGT/GENE-DB human TR gene sequences so that V and J genes could be assigned. Using the TCRdist pipeline, a later analysis assigned CDR3 sequences along with most-parsimonious VDJ recombination scenarios. A later analysis defined each TCR beta chain by its CDR3 amino acid sequence plus V-gene family, and excluded reads lacking a unique V-gene family. As a way to deal with suspected cross-contamination and a sequencing artifact, a later analysis dropped 450 to 600 nucleotide sequences that were highly shared and had low generation probability. In a later analysis, a clonal expansion index for each public chain was calculated from normalized within-repertoire ranks of inferred template counts. In a later analysis, generation probabilities were computed using a VDJ recombination model fitted to out-of-frame rearrangements, and the results were checked against IGoR. Hypergeometric tests were used in a later analysis to score TCR-TCR, TCR-HLA and TCR-CMV co-occurrence, with a repertoire-size bias correction applied to the TCR pairs. In a later analysis, false discovery rates were estimated by permuting HLA or CMV assignments 20 times. In a later analysis, co-occurring TCRs were grouped using DBSCAN, with TCRdist sequence similarity added in when clustering inside HLA-allele-positive subsets. Co-occurrence clustering excluded repertoires with fewer than 30,000 or more than 120,000 public chains, plus five with anomalous nucleotide sharing. In TCRdb, the immuneACCESS table is reduced to in-frame sequences with V and J assigned. These tables do not hold every clone; where another copy was compared, an unresolved V gene accounts for under half, and the others remain unexplained. Clone size and the V and J calls come from that table; the DNA yielded D and trimming. Here the sample has nearly 110,000 clones; roughly 74% occur a single time. About 2.5% of the sample comes from the top ten.

Spanning cysteine to phenylalanine, the CDR3 consists of 13 amino acids. Solely the CDR3 DNA is kept, with 39 bases framed from the first base. The V end loses 2 bases and the J end loses 2 bases, and a stretch of 7 bases separates them. CDR1 and CDR2 were assigned from the germline V gene as SGHRS and YFSETQ. General study outcomes and caveats: The cohort was sequenced for TCR beta chains only, and without alpha or paired-chain data the features that could be detected were limited. A later genetic analysis associated a missense DCLRE1C variant with V-gene and J-gene trimming of TCR beta chains, and an independent cohort replicated the association. The earlier analysis of 587 of the donors excluded 15 to 20 rarely observed V segments, including chromosome 9 orphons, because counts were too low. When HLA alleles, especially DR and DQ, strongly co-occurred, attributing TCR associations to individual alleles was difficult. According to a later analysis, TCR association rates differed among HLA loci, with DRB1 alleles showing the most associated TCRs and HLA-C alleles showing the fewest. The classifier was reported to diagnose cytomegalovirus status with high specificity and sensitivity in both the original and validation cohorts. A further reported finding was that TCR beta sequences accurately predicted the HLA-A and HLA-B alleles for most subjects in the first cohort. Because HLA typing was missing for some donors at each locus, association tests included only the typed subset. A few of the identified cytomegalovirus-associated TCR beta chains were confirmed in vitro to be specific for cytomegalovirus antigens. The 87-base-pair reads could not distinguish some IMGT-functional V segments, including TRBV6-2 and TRBV6-3, so those segments were excluded. A later genetic analysis reported fewer N-insertions in productive TCRs among donors in an Asian-associated ancestry cluster than the roughly 700-donor mean. A later analysis found that HLA-associated TCR beta chains were more clonally expanded and had lower generation probabilities than equally common non-associated chains. A total of 150 or so TCR beta chains were listed by the study as associated with cytomegalovirus. Sequencing depth was assumed to be roughly uniform across donors in the presence/absence analyses, though that assumption may not hold. Most CMV-associated TCR beta chains appeared to be HLA-restricted in a later analysis, and the HLA associations seemed to be driven largely by CMV exposure. It was suggested by the authors that the approach could potentially be generalized to other disease states and immunological phenotypes. Immune exposure information for the cohort was limited to CMV serostatus. While some public TCRs were present in many individuals, most TCR sequences turned up only very rarely across donors. In an earlier analysis of 587 of the donors, most TCR beta V segments appeared in productive rearrangements about 87% or about 30% of the time, broadly matching IMGT annotations. A later analysis reported that several top co-occurrence clusters appeared linked to parvovirus B19, influenza, CMV and Epstein-Barr virus. Specific HLA alleles were associated with 15,000 to 20,000 TCR beta sequences at a false discovery rate of 0.05 in a later analysis. A cluster of highly shared sequence variants was judged likely to represent a technical artifact of the sequencing pipeline. Linkage disequilibrium might explain the correlated functional status among segregating V segments, but an unknown experimental factor could not be ruled out.

The TCR comes from a man aged 40-49 years in good health and CMV-seronegative. The rearranged segments are TRBV5-1 and TRBJ1-1, with an unclear D gene assignment. The sample consisted of PBMCs. DNA sequence: TGCGCCAGCAGCTTAGAGGGAAACACTGAAGCTTTCTTT. Translated, it reads CASSLEGNTEAFF.